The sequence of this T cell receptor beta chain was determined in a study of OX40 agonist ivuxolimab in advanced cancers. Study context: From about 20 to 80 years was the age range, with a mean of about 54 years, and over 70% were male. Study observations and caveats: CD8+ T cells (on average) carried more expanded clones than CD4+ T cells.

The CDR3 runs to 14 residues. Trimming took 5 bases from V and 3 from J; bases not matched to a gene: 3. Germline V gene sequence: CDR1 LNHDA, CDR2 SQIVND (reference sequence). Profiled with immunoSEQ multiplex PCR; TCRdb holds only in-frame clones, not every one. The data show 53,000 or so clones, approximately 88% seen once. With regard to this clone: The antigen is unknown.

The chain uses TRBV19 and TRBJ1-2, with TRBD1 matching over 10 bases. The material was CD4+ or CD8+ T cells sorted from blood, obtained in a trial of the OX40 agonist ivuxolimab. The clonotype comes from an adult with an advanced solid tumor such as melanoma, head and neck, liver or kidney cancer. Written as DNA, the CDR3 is TGTGCCAGTAGTGCCGGACAGGGGGACTATGGCTACACCTTC. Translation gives CASSAGQGDYGYTF.